This T cell receptor (beta chain) was retrieved from a study of blood T cell repertoires in COVID-19. Overall study: Sites in the United States, Italy and Spain provided acute and convalescent COVID-19 samples.

Germline CDR1 reads MNHEY; CDR2 reads SVGAGI. The CDR3 totals 15 residues. The V and J ends lost 6 bases and 0 bases respectively, with 9 bases between them. The data were produced by immunoSEQ multiplex PCR, yet TCRdb's version contains in-frame clones alone and is incomplete. The repertoire holds roughly 110,000 clones, with around four fifths as singletons. Sequenced: peripheral blood. This chain joins TRBV6-5 and TRBJ1-6, with D uncertain. The receptor was isolated from a woman aged 40 to 50 with acute or convalescent COVID-19. For the CDR3, the DNA is TGTGCCAGCAGCGTAGGGAGCTCCTATAATTCACCCCTCCACTTT. Protein sequence: CASSVGSSYNSPLHF.